This TCR beta chain was sequenced in a study of graft-versus-host responses after intestinal transplantation. Study conclusions and caveats: GvH clones detected in recipient marrow included some appearing first in ileum or blood.

This clone was seen only once. Its specificity is not known. This CDR3 spans 14 amino acids. Germline V gene lookup returns CDR1 SGHDT and CDR2 YYEEEE. Trimming removed 4 bases from V and 5 bases from J, with 16 bases in between. Here immunoSEQ multiplex PCR was the method, and the copy in TCRdb shows in-frame clones only, minus some. The sample shows over 60,000 clones, around 90% of them seen only once. The chain employs TRBV5-6 and TRBJ2-7, with D possibly being TRBD1 or TRBD2 (5 bases each). The receptor was isolated from a human patient who received an intestinal transplant, so some T cells may come from the graft donor. Source: bone marrow, taken 734 days after intestinal transplantation. CDR3 coding DNA: TGTGCCAGCAGCCTAGCCGGGTCGGGGCACGAGCAGTACTTC. Encoded protein: CASSLAGSGHEQYF.